These T cell receptor beta chains were read from a single sample in a study of T cell responses to AZD1222 COVID-19 vaccine. Data came from immunoSEQ multiplex PCR; TCRdb stores just in-frame clones and leaves some out. In the table there are around 150,000 clones, 90% to 95% of which are singletons. The sample was peripheral blood, taken 28 days after the second AZD1222 dose. The source of these receptors is an adult who received the AZD1222 COVID-19 vaccine. Both conserved end residues are part of each CDR3. Fields, in order: CDR3 DNA, CDR3 protein, clone size, D gene, J gene, V gene. A D gene is named only where the DNA matches it firmly. Size is stated for part of the rows, as once, few or many counts, or as a class when the clone is expanded.

CDR3nt: TGTGCCAGCAGTTATCCTCGGCCCGTGGCTGGGAAGAACACTGAAGCTTTCTTT
CDR3aa: CASSYPRPVAGKNTEAFF
abundance: NA
d_gene: NA
j_gene: TRBJ1-1
v_gene: TRBV6-2/TRBV6-3

CDR3nt: TGCGCCAGCAGCGTCGGACTAGCGGGGGGAACCGCCAATGAGCAGTTCTTC
CDR3aa: CASSVGLAGGTANEQFF
abundance: NA
d_gene: TRBD2
j_gene: TRBJ2-1
v_gene: TRBV4-1

CDR3nt: TGTGCCAGCAGAAGGACAGGGGACGGAGAGGGGGAGCTGTTTTTT
CDR3aa: CASRRTGDGEGELFF
abundance: once
d_gene: TRBD1
j_gene: TRBJ2-2
v_gene: TRBV7-9

CDR3nt: TGTGCCAGCACTCCTATACGGAACACTGAAGCTTTCTTT
CDR3aa: CASTPIRNTEAFF
abundance: NA
d_gene: NA
j_gene: TRBJ1-1
v_gene: TRBV7-9

CDR3nt: TGTGCCAGCACTCTCTTGGGTTGGGACAATCAGCCCCAGCATTTT
CDR3aa: CASTLLGWDNQPQHF
abundance: NA
d_gene: NA
j_gene: TRBJ1-5
v_gene: TRBV2

CDR3nt: TGCGCCAGCAGCGAACAGGGACTTATGAACACTGAAGCTTTCTTT
CDR3aa: CASSEQGLMNTEAFF
abundance: NA
d_gene: NA
j_gene: TRBJ1-1
v_gene: TRBV4-1

CDR3nt: TGTGCCAGCAGCCAAGCCCAGGCAGAGCAGTACTTC
CDR3aa: CASSQAQAEQYF
abundance: NA
d_gene: NA
j_gene: TRBJ2-7
v_gene: TRBV3-1/TRBV3-2

CDR3nt: TGTGCCAGCAGCTTGCACCAGGTTTTAGGGTATAGCAATCAGCCCCAGCATTTT
CDR3aa: CASSLHQVLGYSNQPQHF
abundance: NA
d_gene: NA
j_gene: TRBJ1-5
v_gene: TRBV5-8

CDR3nt: TGCGCCAGCAGCCAAGATCCCCAGGTTACCGGAAACACCATATATTTT
CDR3aa: CASSQDPQVTGNTIYF
abundance: NA
d_gene: NA
j_gene: TRBJ1-3
v_gene: TRBV4-3

CDR3nt: TGTGCCAGCAGCCCGGACACCGGGGAGCTGTTTTTT
CDR3aa: CASSPDTGELFF
abundance: NA
d_gene: NA
j_gene: TRBJ2-2
v_gene: TRBV7-9

CDR3nt: TGCGCCAGCAGCTCCCCGGGGAGGGGACCCCGCTATGGCTACACCTTC
CDR3aa: CASSSPGRGPRYGYTF
abundance: NA
d_gene: NA
j_gene: TRBJ1-2
v_gene: TRBV4-1

CDR3nt: TGCGCCAGCAGCCAGGCCACCAGTTCCTACGAGCAGTACTTC
CDR3aa: CASSQATSSYEQYF
abundance: NA
d_gene: NA
j_gene: TRBJ2-7
v_gene: TRBV4-1

CDR3nt: TGTGCCAGCAGCCCCGGACAGGGAGAGACTGAAGCTTTCTTT
CDR3aa: CASSPGQGETEAFF
abundance: NA
d_gene: TRBD1
j_gene: TRBJ1-1
v_gene: TRBV3-1/TRBV3-2

CDR3nt: TGTGCCTGGAGTGAAAACGACAGGAACACCGGGGAGCTGTTTTTT
CDR3aa: CAWSENDRNTGELFF
abundance: NA
d_gene: NA
j_gene: TRBJ2-2
v_gene: TRBV30

CDR3nt: TGTGCCAGCAGTTTAAGCGGGGGTAGCAATGAGCAGTTCTTC
CDR3aa: CASSLSGGSNEQFF
abundance: NA
d_gene: TRBD2
j_gene: TRBJ2-1
v_gene: TRBV28

CDR3nt: TGTGCCAGCAGTTACTCGCTAGAGAACACTGAAGCTTTCTTT
CDR3aa: CASSYSLENTEAFF
abundance: once
d_gene: NA
j_gene: TRBJ1-1
v_gene: TRBV6-5

CDR3nt: TGCGCCAGCAGCCAAGGGGTCGCCGCCCGCACTGAAGCTTTCTTT
CDR3aa: CASSQGVAARTEAFF
abundance: once
d_gene: NA
j_gene: TRBJ1-1
v_gene: TRBV4-3

CDR3nt: TGCGCCAGCAGCGTAGGGACAGGGTGGTCCGGGGAGCTGTTTTTT
CDR3aa: CASSVGTGWSGELFF
abundance: NA
d_gene: TRBD1
j_gene: TRBJ2-2
v_gene: TRBV5-1

CDR3nt: TGTGCCAGCAGCGGAGACAATCAGCCCCAGCATTTT
CDR3aa: CASSGDNQPQHF
abundance: NA
d_gene: NA
j_gene: TRBJ1-5
v_gene: TRBV2

CDR3nt: TGTGCCAGCAGGACCCCGACCCGGCGCAATTCACCCCTCCACTTT
CDR3aa: CASRTPTRRNSPLHF
abundance: NA
d_gene: NA
j_gene: TRBJ1-6
v_gene: TRBV6-5

CDR3nt: TGTGCCAGCAGCTTAGAAGGGACGGTCCACTACGAGCAGTACTTC
CDR3aa: CASSLEGTVHYEQYF
abundance: NA
d_gene: NA
j_gene: TRBJ2-7
v_gene: TRBV11-2

CDR3nt: TGCGCCAGCAGCGCCGGGGGCCACCCTGGGGCCAACGTCCTGACTTTC
CDR3aa: CASSAGGHPGANVLTF
abundance: once
d_gene: NA
j_gene: TRBJ2-6
v_gene: TRBV4-1

CDR3nt: TGTGCCAGCAGTTCGGGACAGGGTTTCTACGAGCAGTACTTC
CDR3aa: CASSSGQGFYEQYF
abundance: NA
d_gene: TRBD1
j_gene: TRBJ2-7
v_gene: TRBV28

CDR3nt: TGTGCCATCAGTGACTCCCGGAGTGGCTATGGGACCCAGTACTTC
CDR3aa: CAISDSRSGYGTQYF
abundance: NA
d_gene: NA
j_gene: TRBJ2-5
v_gene: TRBV10-3

CDR3nt: TGCAGCGTTGTTGAAGGGGGGAGCTATGGCTACACCTTC
CDR3aa: CSVVEGGSYGYTF
abundance: NA
d_gene: NA
j_gene: TRBJ1-2
v_gene: TRBV29-1

CDR3nt: TGTGCCAGCAGTAGTACACAGGGTCCCCTATATGGCTACACCTTC
CDR3aa: CASSSTQGPLYGYTF
abundance: NA
d_gene: NA
j_gene: TRBJ1-2
v_gene: TRBV27

CDR3nt: TGTGCCAGCTCACCAAGGGACAGCTACTCTGGAAACACCATATATTTT
CDR3aa: CASSPRDSYSGNTIYF
abundance: NA
d_gene: TRBD1
j_gene: TRBJ1-3
v_gene: TRBV18

CDR3nt: TGTGCCAGCAGTTTAACCCTCTCCTACGAGCAGTACTTC
CDR3aa: CASSLTLSYEQYF
abundance: once
d_gene: NA
j_gene: TRBJ2-7
v_gene: TRBV27

CDR3nt: TGTGCCAGCAGAAGGGCTAGCGGGGACCCACAAGATACGCAGTATTTT
CDR3aa: CASRRASGDPQDTQYF
abundance: NA
d_gene: TRBD2
j_gene: TRBJ2-3
v_gene: TRBV25-1

CDR3nt: TGTGCCAGTAGTCAACACAGTCCCGGGACTAGCAATGAGCAGTTCTTC
CDR3aa: CASSQHSPGTSNEQFF
abundance: NA
d_gene: TRBD2
j_gene: TRBJ2-1
v_gene: TRBV19